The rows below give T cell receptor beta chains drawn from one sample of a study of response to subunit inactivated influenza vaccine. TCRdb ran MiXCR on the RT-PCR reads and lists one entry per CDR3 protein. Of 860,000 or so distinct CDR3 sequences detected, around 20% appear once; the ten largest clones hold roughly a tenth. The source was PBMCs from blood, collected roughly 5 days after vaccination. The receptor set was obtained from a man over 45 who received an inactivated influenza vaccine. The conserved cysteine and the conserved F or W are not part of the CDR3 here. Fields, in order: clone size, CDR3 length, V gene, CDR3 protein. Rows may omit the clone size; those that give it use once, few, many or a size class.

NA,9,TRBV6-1,ASSEDPRYT
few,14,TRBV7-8,ASSLRAGGPANEQF
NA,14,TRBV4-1,ASSQEFGYRANEQF
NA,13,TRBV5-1,ASSLRGETRDIQY
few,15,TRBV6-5,ASSYSTGGKWVTEAF
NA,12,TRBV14,ASSQESKESQQF
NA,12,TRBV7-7,ASSLAIRGETQY
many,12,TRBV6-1,ATLKNRYGETQY
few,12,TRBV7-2,ASSLISGTYEQY
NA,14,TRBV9,ASSVGGLGGYNEQF
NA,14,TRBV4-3,ASSHSIATHYNEQF
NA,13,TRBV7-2,ASSPSGGLKETQY
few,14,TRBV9,ASSVDPSGRLETQY
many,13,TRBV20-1,SAQGGRGSYNEQF
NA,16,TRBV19,ASSPGLMGRRGYNEQF
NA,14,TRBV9,ASSHDLSGRGNEQF
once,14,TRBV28,ASSFPAGMGNQPQH
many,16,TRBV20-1,SAREPPPSSTSTDTQY
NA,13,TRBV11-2,ASSSPRGPHNEQF
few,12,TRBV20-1,SASRGRGPYEQY
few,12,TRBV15,ATSNDREDTEAF
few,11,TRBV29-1,SVARQDLYGYT
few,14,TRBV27,ASSLNALSLNTEAF
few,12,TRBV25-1,ASSEVGHAGGYT
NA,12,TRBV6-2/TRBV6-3,ASTLGGYLDTQY
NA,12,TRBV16,ASSQSVLARYQY
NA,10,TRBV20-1,STLTSTDTQY